This entry is about one TCR beta chain. Germline V gives CDR1 SGDLS, CDR2 YYNGEE. CDR3 length equals 15 residues. V was pared by 4 bases and J by 7 bases, with 7 bases of the junction left unmatched. This record comes from a study of technical replicates of blood from a few donors. Clones were sequenced by immunoSEQ multiplex PCR, and TCRdb holds only the in-frame ones, with some missing. Of 45,000 to 60,000 clones listed, roughly 92% are singletons. This chain uses TRBV9 with TRBJ2-1; 11 bases are a match to TRBD2. What was sequenced was PBMCs. This TCR came from a human donor in good health. Some clones in this sample may be carry-over from other donors' samples. DNA for the CDR3: TGTGCCAGCAGCTATTTAGCGGGGGGGTCGAATGAGCAGTTCTTC. It yields the protein CASSYLAGGSNEQFF.